This record covers a single T cell receptor beta chain. Its cognate antigen is unknown. For the second PCR, which ran for about 6 to 11 cycles, a sample-barcoded 5' primer and a J-beta primer mix were used. One entry per CDR3 protein, called by TCRdb with MiXCR from the 5' RACE reads. The repertoire includes hundreds of thousands of distinct CDR3 sequences, 43% of them detected once, and 20% to 25% sits in the top ten. This specimen comes from a study of blood T cells in healthy people across ages. The overall study: The capture of about one barcoded beta molecule per two T cells was achieved by template switching. Findings of the study overall: Measured against age, TCR beta diversity per million T cells decreased in a roughly linear manner.

The CDR3 consists of 18 residues. Germline CDR1 is SQVTM and CDR2 is ANQGSEA. V lost 2 bases, J lost 1 base, and 15 bases stayed unmatched. PBMCs were isolated at a quantity of at least 6.5 million per sample. J is TRBJ2-3 and V is TRBV29-1, with TRBD2 matching over 7 bases. The material sequenced was blood. The TCR comes from a woman in her fifties or sixties in good health. CDR3 loop: CSVESVTGGVSGTDTQYF. The CDR3 DNA reads TGCAGCGTTGAAAGTGTGACGGGGGGAGTTTCTGGCACAGATACGCAGTATTTT.